One and the same sample provided the 4 T cell receptor beta chains below, sequenced in a study of T cell responses to AZD1222 COVID-19 vaccine. Profiled with immunoSEQ multiplex PCR; TCRdb holds only in-frame clones, not every one. The sample includes about 110,000 clones, roughly 84% of them seen just once. Sequenced here: peripheral blood, sampled on day 0 of AZD1222 vaccination. Receptors originate from an adult in good health.

V usage is TRBV6-5 and J usage is TRBJ1-2; unclear D gene. Trimming stripped 4 bases from V and 3 bases from J, with 12 bases between. Germline V CDR1 and CDR2: MNHEY, SVGAGI. CDR3 length equals 14 residues. DNA for the CDR3: TGTGCCAGCAGTTTGACCATCATGGACTATGGCTACACCTTC. The encoded protein is CASSLTIMDYGYTF.

V usage is TRBV3-1 (or the pseudogene TRBV3-2) and J usage is TRBJ2-5; the match to TRBD2 covers 7 bases. V trimming: 1 base; J trimming: 5 bases; junction bases outside the gene matches: 10. The CDR3 spans 16 residues. Germline CDR1 LGHDT, CDR2 YNNKEL (reference sequence). CDR3 residues: CASSQAHRGGEETQYF. CDR3 coding DNA: TGTGCCAGCAGCCAAGCTCATAGGGGAGGGGAGGAGACCCAGTACTTC.

The chain recombines TRBV2 with TRBJ1-6; no reliable D call. The CDR3 covers 14 residues. Germline lookup yields CDR1 SNHLY and CDR2 FYNNEI. The V and J ends lost 7 bases and 6 bases respectively, with 13 bases between them. CDR3 protein: CASNGNWVNSPLHF. The CDR3 DNA follows: TGTGCCAGCAACGGCAACTGGGTTAATTCACCCCTCCACTTT. The complete variable domain, with remaining parts taken from reference TRBV2 and TRBJ1-6, reads EPEVTQTPSHQVTQMGQEVILRCVPISNHLYFYWYRQILGQKVEFLVSFYNNEISEKSEIFDDQFSVERPDGSNFTLKIRSTKLEDSAMYFCASNGNWVNSPLHFGNGTRLTVT.

The gene calls are TRBV5-6 and TRBJ2-2, with D possibly being TRBD1 (6 bases). The germline gives CDR1 SGHDT, CDR2 YYEEEE. There are 17 residues in the CDR3. Trimming cost V 4 bases and J 0 bases, with 16 bases left between them. The CDR3 nucleotides are TGTGCCAGCAGCCTATCCGGGACAACCGCGAACACCGGGGAGCTGTTTTTT. It encodes CASSLSGTTANTGELFF.